The present T cell receptor (beta chain) was sequenced within a study of T cells after yellow fever vaccination. General observations from the study: Clones that expanded after primary vaccination mostly reappeared after the booster (around 96% CD4, roughly 90% CD8). Abundant bulk-derived clonotypes could contaminate FACS-sorted repertoires.

This clonotype was recorded a few times. Its antigen is still unknown. J gave up 7 bases and V 4 bases, and 4 bases lay outside the gene matches. The CDR3 is 13 residues long. Germline values: CDR1 ENHRY, CDR2 SYGVKD. The study made its TCR cDNA through 5'RACE template switching. That step introduced a universal primer site along with UMIs. MiXCR, run by TCRdb on the 5' RACE reads, gives a single entry per CDR3 protein. Of hundreds of thousands of distinct CDR3 sequences listed, roughly an eighth were seen once; the top ten hold about 16%. The sample was PBMCs, taken on the day of the yellow fever booster vaccination. This chain joins TRBV10-3 and TRBJ2-1, with 7 bases lining up with TRBD1. The source is a man younger than 45 who received the YFV17D yellow fever vaccine. Here the CDR3 DNA reads TGTGCCATCAGTGGAGGGGGCCGAAATGAGCAGTTCTTC. It yields the protein CAISGGGRNEQFF.